The present T cell receptor (beta chain) was sequenced within a study of PD-1 blockade in classical Hodgkin lymphoma. Time point defined: newly diagnosed, previously untreated cHL patient sample. Investigators isolated CD4+ T cells from thawed PBMCs through magnetic negative selection. What served as comparison were PBMCs in newly diagnosed, untreated classical Hodgkin lymphoma. Regarding the study as a whole: Still unresolved is the cause of the repertoire differences, which may be disease activity or prior therapy. Newly diagnosed patients reportedly trailed healthy donors in baseline TCR diversity.

The count of this clone is one. Its antigen is as yet unknown. This table comes from immunoSEQ multiplex PCR, and its TCRdb copy is limited to in-frame clones, with some not included. The repertoire holds roughly 14,000 clones, with around 83% as singletons. CDR3 length: 11 residues. The germline gives CDR1 MDHEN, CDR2 SYDVKM. Trimming cost V 6 bases and J 8 bases, with 10 bases left between them. The V gene is TRBV28, the J gene TRBJ1-2, with D unclear. Material for sequencing was CD4+ T cells from blood. The sequence was obtained from a human donor with classical Hodgkin lymphoma. CDR3 nucleotides: TGTGCCAGCAGACTGCAGAGGGGCTACACCTTC. Amino acid sequence: CASRLQRGYTF.